These T cell receptor beta chains were read from a single sample in a study of T cell changes during pregnancy in multiple sclerosis. Measured with immunoSEQ multiplex PCR; TCRdb has only the in-frame clones, and not every one. The sample yields fewer than 35,000 clones, 90% seen once. The sequenced sample was CD8+ T cells from peripheral blood mononuclear cells, obtained in the second trimester of pregnancy. The receptors come from a female donor with multiple sclerosis, enrolled in a pregnancy study. CDR3s leave out the opening cysteine and the closing phenylalanine or tryptophan. The order of the fields is CDR3 protein, V gene, J gene, D gene. D genes are given only for firm matches.

CDR3: AMSGQRRYGYT; V: TRBV2; J: TRBJ1-2; D: .
CDR3: ASSSTLEPNEKLF; V: TRBV6-5; J: TRBJ1-4; D: .
CDR3: ASSSAGTGNYEQY; V: TRBV28; J: TRBJ2-7; D: TRBD1
CDR3: ASSQDGGGASSYNEQF; V: TRBV4-3; J: TRBJ2-1; D: .
CDR3: ASSLWQGEKKETQY; V: TRBV28; J: TRBJ2-5; D: TRBD1
CDR3: ATAGGLPDGRSGNTIY; V: TRBV5-4; J: TRBJ1-3; D: .
CDR3: AWSPVNSGNTIY; V: TRBV30; J: TRBJ1-3; D: .
CDR3: ASSSGESTYEQY; V: TRBV5-1; J: TRBJ2-7; D: .
CDR3: ASRAYTGTTLYNEQF; V: TRBV7-2; J: TRBJ2-1; D: TRBD2
CDR3: ASSPSGLAGAYEQY; V: TRBV19; J: TRBJ2-7; D: TRBD2
CDR3: ASSGRQGAYTGELF; V: TRBV13; J: TRBJ2-2; D: TRBD1
CDR3: AWSRTSGVYEQF; V: TRBV30; J: TRBJ2-1; D: TRBD2
CDR3: ASSPRGTSYEQY; V: TRBV28; J: TRBJ2-7; D: .
CDR3: ASSSDIRDRTYEQY; V: TRBV7-8; J: TRBJ2-7; D: TRBD1
CDR3: ASSFRGQSNTEAF; V: TRBV7-9; J: TRBJ1-1; D: TRBD1
CDR3: ASSLCCGRSYIAKNIQY; V: TRBV28; J: TRBJ2-4; D: TRBD2
CDR3: ASSLGGSNYEQY; V: TRBV7-2; J: TRBJ2-7; D: .
CDR3: AARGHGAQETQY; V: TRBV10-3; J: TRBJ2-5; D: .
CDR3: ASSFSGMGEQF; V: TRBV6-1; J: TRBJ2-1; D: TRBD2
CDR3: ASSRQGATTQY; V: TRBV6-5; J: TRBJ2-5; D: TRBD1
CDR3: ASSLGTGTGYYEQY; V: TRBV5-5; J: TRBJ2-7; D: TRBD1
CDR3: ASSNPGASGSGSDFYNEQF; V: TRBV19; J: TRBJ2-1; D: TRBD2
CDR3: ASSSGTGGYYGYT; V: TRBV5-1; J: TRBJ1-2; D: TRBD1
CDR3: ASSVTSEGHEQF; V: TRBV6-4; J: TRBJ2-1; D: .
CDR3: ASSYVGTTVNEQF; V: TRBV6-5; J: TRBJ2-1; D: TRBD2
CDR3: ASSSGGAGYGYT; V: TRBV7-2; J: TRBJ1-2; D: .
CDR3: AAAGAGTEAF; V: TRBV4-1; J: TRBJ1-1; D: .
CDR3: ASSPTGVPYEQY; V: TRBV27; J: TRBJ2-7; D: TRBD1
CDR3: ASSLWDSYNEQF; V: TRBV5-6; J: TRBJ2-1; D: TRBD1
CDR3: ASSDAGDYSPLH; V: TRBV6-1; J: TRBJ1-6; D: .
CDR3: ASSTTGTQNGEKLF; V: TRBV5-1; J: TRBJ1-4; D: .
CDR3: ASSPGDGYT; V: TRBV5-1; J: TRBJ1-2; D: .
CDR3: ASSDAKETQY; V: TRBV2; J: TRBJ2-5; D: .
CDR3: ASSLLLAGGPGDTQY; V: TRBV11-2; J: TRBJ2-3; D: TRBD2
CDR3: AISDGTDTQY; V: TRBV10-3; J: TRBJ2-3; D: .
CDR3: ASSYTDRVWNEKLF; V: TRBV6-6; J: TRBJ1-4; D: TRBD1
CDR3: ASSEDNLHTDTQY; V: TRBV18; J: TRBJ2-3; D: .
CDR3: ASSLAHRESHYGYT; V: TRBV7-9; J: TRBJ1-2; D: .
CDR3: ASSLAGQGIPLYGYT; V: TRBV7-9; J: TRBJ1-2; D: .
CDR3: ATSRDRASGYQETQY; V: TRBV15; J: TRBJ2-5; D: TRBD2
CDR3: ASTGPPVTNEKLF; V: TRBV18; J: TRBJ1-4; D: .
CDR3: ASSFAESNYGYT; V: TRBV28; J: TRBJ1-2; D: .
CDR3: ASSLGPGVAGAGANVLT; V: TRBV13; J: TRBJ2-6; D: TRBD2
CDR3: ASSVGAGSSYEQY; V: TRBV9; J: TRBJ2-7; D: .
CDR3: ASSPRGTAGNTEAF; V: TRBV19; J: TRBJ1-1; D: .
CDR3: ASSSPLAGSDTQY; V: TRBV11-1; J: TRBJ2-3; D: TRBD2
CDR3: ASSEDRPTYEQY; V: TRBV6-1; J: TRBJ2-7; D: .
CDR3: ASSLEGGLAVAKNIQY; V: TRBV13; J: TRBJ2-4; D: TRBD2
CDR3: ASSEITGGEPYEQY; V: TRBV2; J: TRBJ2-7; D: .
CDR3: ASSVGANTEAF; V: TRBV9; J: TRBJ1-1; D: .